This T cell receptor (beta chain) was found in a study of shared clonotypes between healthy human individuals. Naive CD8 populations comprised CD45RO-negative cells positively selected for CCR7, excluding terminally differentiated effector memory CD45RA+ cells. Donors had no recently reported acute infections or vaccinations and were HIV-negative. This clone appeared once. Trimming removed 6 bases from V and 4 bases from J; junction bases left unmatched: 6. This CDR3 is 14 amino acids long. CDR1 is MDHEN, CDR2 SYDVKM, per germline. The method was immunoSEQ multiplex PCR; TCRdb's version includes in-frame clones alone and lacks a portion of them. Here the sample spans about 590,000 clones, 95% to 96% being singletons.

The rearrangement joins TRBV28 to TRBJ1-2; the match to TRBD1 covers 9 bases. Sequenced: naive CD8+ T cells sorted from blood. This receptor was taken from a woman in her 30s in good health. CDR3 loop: CASRGSGQGYGYTF. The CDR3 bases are TGTGCCAGCAGGGGCTCGGGACAGGGCTATGGCTACACCTTC.